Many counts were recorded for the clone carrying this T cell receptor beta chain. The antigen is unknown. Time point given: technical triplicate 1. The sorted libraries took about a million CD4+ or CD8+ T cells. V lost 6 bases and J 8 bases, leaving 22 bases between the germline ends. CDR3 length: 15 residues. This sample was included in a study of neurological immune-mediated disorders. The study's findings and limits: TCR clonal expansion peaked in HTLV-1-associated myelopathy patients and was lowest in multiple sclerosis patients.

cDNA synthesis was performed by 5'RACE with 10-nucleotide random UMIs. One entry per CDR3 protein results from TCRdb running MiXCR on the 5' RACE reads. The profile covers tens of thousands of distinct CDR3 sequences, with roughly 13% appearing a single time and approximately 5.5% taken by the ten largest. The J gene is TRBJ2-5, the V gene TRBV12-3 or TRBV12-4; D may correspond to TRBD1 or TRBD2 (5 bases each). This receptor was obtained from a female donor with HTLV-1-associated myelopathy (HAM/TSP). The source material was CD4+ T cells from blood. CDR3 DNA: TGTGCCAGCAGCCCACTAGTCCAAAGGGGCATTACCCAGTACTTC. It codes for CASSPLVQRGITQYF.